The entry below gives a single T cell receptor (beta chain) sequence along with its context. This record comes from a study of blood T cell repertoires in COVID-19. In germline, CDR1 is GTSNPN, CDR2 SVGIG (reference sequence). This CDR3 region has 13 residues. J was trimmed by 7 bases and V by 3 bases; bases with no gene match: 8. Only in-frame clones appear in the TCRdb table, and some are missing; sequencing was by immunoSEQ multiplex PCR. The table includes around 700,000 clones, more than 80% detected once. The specimen sequenced was peripheral blood. V is TRBV30 and J is TRBJ1-2; 7 bases align to TRBD1. This sequence originates from a woman aged 18-29 years with acute or convalescent COVID-19. CDR3 in amino acids: CAWSPDREFGYTF. The CDR3 coding sequence is TGTGCCTGGAGCCCCGACAGGGAGTTTGGCTACACCTTC.